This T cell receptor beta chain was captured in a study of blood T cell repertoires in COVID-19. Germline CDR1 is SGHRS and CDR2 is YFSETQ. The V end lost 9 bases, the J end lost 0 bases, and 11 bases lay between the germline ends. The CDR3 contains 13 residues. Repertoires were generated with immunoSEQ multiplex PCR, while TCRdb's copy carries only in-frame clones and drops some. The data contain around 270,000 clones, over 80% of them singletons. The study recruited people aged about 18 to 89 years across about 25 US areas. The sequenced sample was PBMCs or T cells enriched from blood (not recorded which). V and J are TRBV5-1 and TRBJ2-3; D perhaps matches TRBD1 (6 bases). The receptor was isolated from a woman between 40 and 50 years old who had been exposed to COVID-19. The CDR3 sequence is CATKQGSTDTQYF. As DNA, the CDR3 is TGCGCCACCAAACAGGGAAGCACAGATACGCAGTATTTT.